One sample yielded the 10 T cell receptor beta chains listed below, sequenced in a study of patients and donors after allogeneic stem cell transplantation. TCRdb reanalysed the RT-PCR reads using MiXCR and keeps one entry per CDR3 protein. The sample contains about 410,000 distinct CDR3 sequences, 16% of which appear only once. Input material: blood, either unsorted or a sorted T cell fraction (not recorded which). These receptors were obtained from a human donor who was either an allogeneic HSCT recipient or a stem cell or donor lymphocyte infusion donor (not recorded which). It is not recorded whose cells these are; they may come from a transplant donor.

The chain combines TRBV20-1 with TRBJ2-5; D gene unclear. Germline loops: CDR1 DFQATT, CDR2 SNEGSKA (reference sequence). Trimming removed 1 base from V and 2 bases from J, with 11 bases in between. This CDR3 region has 14 residues. The DNA for the CDR3 is TGCAGTGCTAGAGCATCGGTTTTGCAAGAGACCCAGTACTTC. Protein: CSARASVLQETQYF.

Here the CDR3 DNA reads TGTGCCAGCAGCCAAGATAGGGGGGCTAGCGGGAGTTCGGAGACCCAGTACTTC. Translation gives CASSQDRGASGSSETQYF. The chain has TRBV4-2 and TRBJ2-5; TRBD2 matches at 10 bases. Germline V lookup: CDR1 LGHNA, CDR2 YNFKEQ. The V and J ends lost 0 bases and 5 bases, in that order; junction bases with no gene match: 12. The CDR3 contains 18 residues.

This clonotype was observed a handful of times. The junction and the germline gene differ at one end; a read error may be behind it. CDR3 loop: CARSSSGGAFPFF. The CDR3 DNA is TGTGCCAGGAGTTCTAGCGGGGGGGCCTTTCCTTTCTTC. V gene TRBV12-3 or TRBV12-4 combines with J gene TRBJ2-5; 12 bases line up with TRBD2. The CDR3 is made up of 13 amino acids.

At least ten counts were recorded for this clonotype. This chain links TRBV2 with TRBJ2-1, with 7 nucleotides matching TRBD2. V trimming: 4 bases; J trimming: 10 bases; junction bases outside the gene matches: 10. CDR3 length equals 14 residues. Germline-derived CDR1 and CDR2 are SNHLY and FYNNEI. The CDR3 loop reads CASSVFGTTGEQFF. The DNA for the CDR3 is TGTGCCAGCAGTGTTTTCGGGACTACGGGAGAGCAGTTCTTC. Combining the CDR3 with reference TRBV2 and TRBJ2-1 gives the whole variable domain EPEVTQTPSHQVTQMGQEVILRCVPISNHLYFYWYRQILGQKVEFLVSFYNNEISEKSEIFDDQFSVERPDGSNFTLKIRSTKLEDSAMYFCASSVFGTTGEQFFGPGTRLTVL.

This clonotype was counted only a few times. The V gene is TRBV19, the J gene TRBJ2-1, with D hard to call. The CDR3 is made up of 15 amino acids. Germline V gives CDR1 LNHDA, CDR2 SQIVND (reference sequence). V was trimmed by 7 bases and J by 6 bases, leaving 19 bases between them. CDR3 sequence reads: CASTLYPRSLNEQFF. CDR3 DNA: TGTGCCAGTACCCTATATCCCCGGTCCCTCAATGAGCAGTTCTTC.

The V gene is TRBV6-5, the J gene TRBJ2-3, with 9 bases identical to TRBD1. Germline V gene data show CDR1 as MNHEY and CDR2 as SVGAGI. There are 15 residues in the CDR3. V dropped 2 bases and J dropped 6; count of bases not matched to a gene: 6. CDR3 amino acids: CASSYGQGLRDTQYF. In DNA, the CDR3 is TGTGCCAGCAGTTACGGACAGGGGCTAAGGGATACGCAGTATTTT.

This clonotype has a handful of counts. The rearrangement joins TRBV5-1 to TRBJ2-5; 7 bases match TRBD2. The CDR3 is made up of 13 amino acids. Germline-derived CDR1 and CDR2 are SGHRS and YFSETQ. V shed 3 bases and J 5 bases; nucleotides not matched to a gene: 4. The CDR3 sequence: CASSWTRSETQYF. In nucleotides, the CDR3 is TGCGCCAGCAGCTGGACTAGGTCGGAGACCCAGTACTTC.

The chain combines TRBV6-1 with TRBJ2-6, with D unclear. CDR1 MNHNS and CDR2 SASEGT come from the germline V gene. The germline V and J ends were trimmed by 1 base and 5 bases, with 12 bases remaining between them. The CDR3 sequence is 16 residues long. The DNA for the CDR3 is TGTGCCAGCAGTGAAGTAGAAAAGGGCTGGGCCAACGTCCTGACTTTC. It translates to CASSEVEKGWANVLTF.

This clonotype was picked up a small number of times. V is TRBV21-1 and J is TRBJ2-4; the table's D call, TRBD1, has no DNA check behind it. TRBV21-1 is an annotated pseudogene. The CDR3 is 13 amino acids. The CDR3 sequence is CASVGQGWNIQYF. The DNA of the CDR3 is TGTGCCAGCGTGGGGCAGGGGTGGAACATTCAGTACTTC.

The genes are TRBV6-2 or TRBV6-3 and TRBJ1-1; TRBD1 matches at 9 bases. The V gene end was trimmed by 5 bases and the J gene end by 0 bases; junction bases not matched to a gene: 7. The germline CDR1 and CDR2 sequences are MNHEY and SVGEGT. The CDR3 sequence is 16 residues long. CDR3 nucleotides: TGTGCCAGCAGTCGTGGGACAGGGAGCATGAACACTGAAGCTTTCTTT. It specifies CASSRGTGSMNTEAFF.